This T cell receptor beta chain stems from a study of response to subunit inactivated influenza vaccine. TCRdb itself ran the RT-PCR reads through MiXCR, one entry per CDR3 protein. The sample yields some 540,000 distinct CDR3 sequences, roughly 23% seen once. General study findings and limits: New T cells are recruited in small numbers by each seasonal influenza vaccination, according to the authors' suggestion.

About this clonotype itself: Its antigen is unknown. A much larger clone lies one base from this, so it may be a read error. The CDR3 ends on some other residue instead of the conserved phenylalanine or tryptophan, so this is likely a read error.

Germline V gene sequence: CDR1 SGDLS, CDR2 YYNGEE. Unmatched junction bases numbered 6, after V lost 0 bases and J lost 7 bases. The CDR3 covers 15 residues. These data also featured in a second study, about T cells expressing NK-cell markers. That investigation notes: In generating TCR beta cDNA, 5'RACE template switching with UMIs was used. One observes that, in a few donors, these clonotypes were also the leading ones within the CD3+CD56-NKG2C+ fraction. HCMV specificity of the expanded NKG2C+ T cell clones stayed unclear.

The sequence came from a man over 45 who received an inactivated influenza vaccine. The specimen was CD4+ T cells sorted from PBMCs, collected 11 to 12 days after vaccination. V usage is TRBV9 and J usage is TRBJ2-1, with 8 bases aligning to TRBD2. This chain's CDR3 is CASSVEAGVSNEQFL. Written as DNA, the CDR3 is TGTGCCAGCAGCGTAGAAGCGGGAGTATCTAATGAGCAGTTCTTG.